The 14 T cell receptor beta chains in this list originate from one sample, sequenced in a study of beta chain features in type 1 diabetes. The sequenced template was cDNA made from the entire isolated RNA. Assay used: immunoSEQ multiplex PCR; TCRdb lists only in-frame clones, some missing. The sample holds 130,000 to 150,000 clones, over 9.5% seen once. Sequencing was performed on naive CD4+ T cells from blood. These receptors originate from a man younger than 35 in good health.

The V gene is TRBV7-2, the J gene TRBJ1-1, with D possibly matching TRBD1 (5 bases). There are 11 residues in the CDR3. From germline, CDR1 is SGHTA and CDR2 FQGNSA. The V gene lost 4 bases and the J gene lost 8 bases, with 8 bases spanning the gap. In DNA, the CDR3 is TGTGCCAGCAGCTGGGGCTTCGAAGCTTTCTTT. It encodes CASSWGFEAFF.

This rearrangement joins TRBV6-5 to TRBJ1-6; D call uncertain. Deletions cut 8 bases from V and 5 bases from J, with 13 bases between. This CDR3 is 14 amino acids long. Germline V gives CDR1 MNHEY, CDR2 SVGAGI. The CDR3 region is CASRIGLHNSPLHF. As DNA, the CDR3 is TGTGCCAGCCGCATCGGTTTACATAATTCACCCCTCCACTTT.

This clone occurred a few times. The chain combines TRBV6-5 with TRBJ2-5, with 9 positions matching TRBD1. Per the germline V gene, CDR1 is MNHEY and CDR2 is SVGAGI. This CDR3 contains 15 residues. J gave up 1 base and V 7 bases, and 7 bases lay outside the gene matches. The CDR3 DNA reads TGTGCCAGCATGAGGACAGGGGCCATCCAAGAGACCCAGTACTTC. Amino acid sequence: CASMRTGAIQETQYF.

This clone was found a few times. The V and J genes are TRBV6-5 and TRBJ2-2; tentatively, D is TRBD1 (6 bases). CDR3 length: 14 amino acids. V shed 10 bases and J shed 0 bases, with 12 bases lying between them. Germline V lookup: CDR1 MNHEY, CDR2 SVGAGI. The chain's CDR3 is CATQGPANTGELFF. CDR3 nucleotide sequence: TGTGCCACTCAGGGGCCGGCGAACACCGGGGAGCTGTTTTTT.

The chain has TRBV6-5 and TRBJ1-1; the D gene is possibly TRBD1 (5 bases). The germline V gene has CDR1 MNHEY and CDR2 SVGAGI. Trimming removed 2 bases from V and 5 bases from J, with 15 bases in between. This CDR3 is 15 amino acids long. CDR3 in DNA: TGTGCCAGCAGTTACAATGGACATCCGAGGACTGAAGCTTTCTTT. Protein product: CASSYNGHPRTEAFF.

This rearrangement joins TRBV6-4 to TRBJ1-2, with 7 bases fitting TRBD1. The ends lost 5 bases at V and 3 bases at J; junction bases unmatched: 9. This CDR3 is 15 amino acids long. From germline, CDR1 is MRHNA and CDR2 SNTAGT. The CDR3 nucleotides read TGTGCCAGCAGTAGGGACAGCTCCGTGGACTATGGCTACACCTTC. Translation: CASSRDSSVDYGYTF.

V and J are TRBV18 and TRBJ1-5, with D possibly matching TRBD1 (5 bases). The CDR3 is 13 amino acids. The V gene lost 6 bases and the J gene lost 5 bases, with 11 bases spanning the gap. Germline lookup yields CDR1 KGHSH and CDR2 LQKENI. The CDR3 DNA sequence: TGTGCCAGCTCCCCCGGGGGGTATCAGCCCCAGCATTTT. Translation gives CASSPGGYQPQHF.

This clone occurred a few times. V and J are TRBV6-5 and TRBJ2-5; maybe TRBD2 (6 bases). The CDR3 totals 11 residues. Germline CDR1 is MNHEY and CDR2 is SVGAGI. V dropped 5 bases and J dropped 9 bases, with 10 bases sitting between them. CDR3 DNA sequence: TGTGCCAGCAGTAGTCCGGGGGCCCAGTACTTC. It specifies CASSSPGAQYF.

This clone appeared a few times. The rearrangement joins TRBV6-5 to TRBJ2-1; D perhaps matches TRBD2 (5 bases). Germline lookup yields CDR1 MNHEY and CDR2 SVGAGI. V was shortened by 2 bases and J by 2 bases, with 7 bases between the two germline ends. This CDR3 is built from 14 residues. The CDR3 loop reads CASSYRETYNEQFF. The CDR3 DNA reads as TGTGCCAGCAGTTACAGGGAGACCTACAATGAGCAGTTCTTC.

This clone showed up just a few times. V usage is TRBV7-2 and J usage is TRBJ1-5; 9 bases are a match to TRBD1. V gave up 1 base and J gave up 6 bases; unmatched junction bases: 7. CDR1 and CDR2 (germline): SGHTA, FQGNSA. There are 16 residues in the CDR3. CDR3 residues: CASSLGQGGLGQPQHF. CDR3 sequence (DNA): TGTGCCAGCAGCTTAGGACAGGGGGGCCTCGGTCAGCCCCAGCATTTT.

This chain connects TRBV4-1 to TRBJ1-6; 9 positions agree with TRBD1. The CDR3 is made up of 16 amino acids. Germline assignment: CDR1 MGHRA and CDR2 YSYEKL. V lost 0 bases to trimming and J lost 8 bases; unmatched junction nucleotides: 5. The CDR3 DNA follows: TGCGCCAGCAGCCAAGAGGGCGACAGGGGGTATTCACCCCTCCACTTT. This sequence encodes CASSQEGDRGYSPLHF.

This clone was seen only a few times. V usage is TRBV7-9 and J usage is TRBJ2-4; 15 bases map to TRBD2. The CDR3 length is 17 residues. CDR1 and CDR2 from the germline V gene are SEHNR and FQNEAQ (reference sequence). Unmatched junction bases numbered 7, after V lost 4 bases and J lost 6 bases. The CDR3 DNA follows: TGTGCCAGCAGCTCCGGGACTAGCGGGGGGAAGGGAAACATTCAGTACTTC. It encodes CASSSGTSGGKGNIQYF.

In its sample, this clone was seen a few times. The chain is built from TRBV27 and TRBJ2-1, with a tentative D call TRBD1 (6 bases). Trimming took off 5 bases at V and 4 bases at J, with 18 bases between the two ends. Germline CDR1 MNHEY, CDR2 SMNVEV (reference sequence). The CDR3 has 16 amino acids. CDR3 sequence: CASSGRQAKLYNEQFF. In nucleotides, the CDR3 is TGTGCCAGCAGTGGTCGACAGGCTAAGCTTTACAATGAGCAGTTCTTC.

Only a few counts were recorded for this clone. The rearrangement links TRBV7-2 to TRBJ2-5, with 7 bases lining up with TRBD2. CDR3 length equals 16 residues. Looked up from germline, CDR1 is SGHTA and CDR2 is FQGNSA. The V segment lost 0 bases and the J segment 2 bases; nucleotides outside the gene matches: 6. The DNA for the CDR3 is TGTGCCAGCAGCTTAGCGATAACGGGGGGACAAGAGACCCAGTACTTC. Protein product: CASSLAITGGQETQYF.